Listed here are 30 T cell receptor beta chains from one sample, sequenced in a study of cytomegalovirus exposure and HLA in healthy donors. PCR amplification relied on 60 Vbeta primers (plus 13 Jbeta primers). TCRdb's table, derived via immunoSEQ multiplex PCR, lists solely in-frame clones and lacks some. The sample consists of just over 150,000 clones, approximately 81% of them appearing once. The sequenced sample was PBMCs. The receptors derive from a man aged 18 to 30 in good health and CMV-seronegative.

J is TRBJ2-1 and V is TRBV28; 7 bases align to TRBD2. Germline CDR1 is MDHEN and CDR2 is SYDVKM. V was clipped by 6 bases and J by 2 bases; unmatched bases: 10. This CDR3 is 16 amino acids long. The CDR3 loop is CASRTRTRRPYNEQFF. Here the CDR3 DNA reads TGTGCCAGCAGAACCCGGACTAGACGACCCTACAATGAGCAGTTCTTC.

This clone was counted between two and nine times. This chain joins TRBV7-2 and TRBJ2-4, with D perhaps matching TRBD2 (5 bases). Per germline, CDR1 SGHTA and CDR2 FQGNSA. The V gene lost 4 bases and the J gene lost 5 bases, with 9 bases spanning the gap. The CDR3 consists of 13 residues. Written as DNA, the CDR3 is TGTGCCAGCAGCTCCGCCGGGGAAAACATTCAGTACTTC. Translated, it gives CASSSAGENIQYF.

V gene TRBV4-3 combines with J gene TRBJ2-5; 7 bases are shared with TRBD1. The better agreement between TRBJ2-7 and the DNA end casts doubt on the J call. Germline V gives CDR1 LGHNA, CDR2 YSLEER. This CDR3 spans 15 amino acids. The CDR3 DNA reads TGCGCCAGCAGCCAACGCCGGGACAGCACCTACGAGCAGTACTTC. Translating gives CASSQRRDSTYEQYF.

This clone has just one count. Other DNA sequences of this sample code for an identical CDR3. The V and J genes are TRBV5-1 and TRBJ1-1, with 7 bases fitting TRBD1. The CDR3 has 15 amino acids. J lost 1 base, V lost 4 bases, and 7 bases had no gene match. CDR1 SGHRS and CDR2 YFSETQ come from the germline V gene. The CDR3 sequence: CASSPRQGSNTEAFF. The CDR3 DNA sequence: TGCGCCAGCAGCCCGAGACAGGGCTCGAACACTGAAGCTTTCTTT.

This rearrangement joins TRBV19 to TRBJ1-3; 7 nucleotides line up with TRBD1. This CDR3 region has 15 residues. The V segment lost 7 bases and the J segment 0 bases; nucleotides outside the gene matches: 6. The germline CDR1 and CDR2 sequences are LNHDA and SQIVND (reference sequence). CDR3 DNA: TGTGCCAGTACACCGACAGGGTCCTCTGGAAACACCATATATTTT. This translates into CASTPTGSSGNTIYF.

The chain has TRBV7-6 and TRBJ2-7, with 14 bases that match TRBD2. CDR1 SGHVS and CDR2 FNYEAQ come from the germline V gene. V was pared by 5 bases and J by 6 bases, with 9 bases of the junction left unmatched. This CDR3 contains 16 residues. The CDR3 reads CASSGGLAGATGEQYF. CDR3 DNA sequence: TGTGCCAGCAGCGGGGGACTAGCGGGAGCGACTGGCGAGCAGTACTTC.

The genes are TRBV6-4 and TRBJ1-5; D remains unclear. V dropped 4 bases and J dropped 6 bases, with 13 bases sitting between them. This CDR3 spans 14 amino acids. CDR1 is MRHNA, CDR2 SNTAGT, per germline. CDR3 in DNA: TGTGCCAGCAGTGCGAATCCCGGTGGTCAGCCCCAGCATTTT. It is translated as CASSANPGGQPQHF.

The rearrangement links TRBV27 to TRBJ1-1; TRBD1 aligns across 10 bases. V lost 0 bases and J lost 5; bases outside the gene matches: 6. The germline V gene has CDR1 MNHEY and CDR2 SMNVEV (reference sequence). The CDR3 length is 16 residues. The DNA of the CDR3 is TGTGCCAGCAGTTTATCCACAGGACAGGGGGGGACTGAAGCTTTCTTT. Protein: CASSLSTGQGGTEAFF.

The gene calls are TRBV9 and TRBJ2-2; D ambiguous. Trimming removed 4 bases from V and 6 bases from J, with 7 bases in between. CDR3 length: 12 residues. The V gene's germline CDR1 is SGDLS and CDR2 YYNGEE. As DNA, the CDR3 is TGTGCCAGCAGCCTAAGTGCCGGGGAGCTGTTTTTT. It encodes CASSLSAGELFF.

This chain links TRBV7-2 with TRBJ1-1; the match to TRBD1 covers 8 bases. Germline V CDR1 and CDR2: SGHTA, FQGNSA. With V trimmed by 6 bases and J by 0 bases, 9 bases remained unmatched. The CDR3 extends over 16 amino acids. CDR3 in DNA: TGTGCCAGCAGACTTACAGGGGGGTCCCTGAACACTGAAGCTTTCTTT. It yields the protein CASRLTGGSLNTEAFF.

The chain combines TRBV25-1 with TRBJ1-6, with D possibly matching TRBD1 (5 bases). The germline CDR1 and CDR2 sequences are MGHDK and SYGVNS. The V gene lost 6 bases and the J gene lost 9 bases, with 15 bases spanning the gap. The CDR3 sequence is 14 residues long. CDR3 nucleotides: TGTGCCAGCAGAGAAACAGGCTGGAGTTCACCCCTCCACTTT. It translates to CASRETGWSSPLHF.

The chain links TRBV6-5 to TRBJ2-1, with no clear D. Germline V gene sequence: CDR1 MNHEY, CDR2 SVGAGI. The CDR3 is 13 residues long. The V gene lost 6 bases and the J gene lost 4 bases, with 10 bases spanning the gap. CDR3 sequence reads: CASSPPGYNEQFF. The DNA for the CDR3 is TGTGCCAGCAGCCCACCGGGTTACAATGAGCAGTTCTTC.

V usage is TRBV7-8 and J usage is TRBJ1-1; D is uncertain. Germline V gene lookup returns CDR1 SGHVS and CDR2 FQNEAQ. The V end was cut by 1 base, the J end by 5 bases, with 8 bases between. The CDR3 is made up of 13 amino acids. The CDR3 nucleotides read TGTGCCAGCAGCTTAGTACGGTGGACTGAAGCTTTCTTT. Protein product: CASSLVRWTEAFF. The full variable domain, completed using reference TRBV7-8 and TRBJ1-1, is GAGVSQSPRYKVAKRGQDVALRCDPISGHVSLFWYQQALGQGPEFLTYFQNEAQLDKSGLPSDRFFAERPEGSVSTLKIQRTQQEDSAVYLCASSLVRWTEAFFGQGTRLTVV.

The V and J genes are TRBV28 and TRBJ2-7; D gene ambiguous. The V gene lost 4 bases and the J gene lost 4 bases, with 5 bases spanning the gap. Per the germline V gene, CDR1 is MDHEN and CDR2 is SYDVKM. The CDR3 runs to 11 residues. CDR3 DNA sequence: TGTGCCAGCAGTTATCAATACGAGCAGTACTTC. Translated, it gives CASSYQYEQYF.

The chain uses TRBV7-2 and TRBJ1-2; no firm D call. Looked up from germline, CDR1 is SGHTA and CDR2 is FQGNSA. This CDR3 region has 15 residues. V lost 1 base to trimming and J lost 0 bases, with 9 bases between them. The CDR3 DNA reads TGTGCCAGCAGCTTAGGAGGGTTCGCTAACTATGGCTACACCTTC. Encoded protein: CASSLGGFANYGYTF.

The CDR3 spells CASSLAGYNSPLHF. The CDR3 bases are TGTGCCAGCAGCTTGGCAGGGTATAATTCACCCCTCCACTTT. The rearrangement uses TRBV7-9 and TRBJ1-6, with D tentatively TRBD1 (5 bases). V gave up 3 bases and J gave up 4 bases, with 7 bases separating them. CDR3 length: 14 residues. The germline V gene has CDR1 SEHNR and CDR2 FQNEAQ (reference sequence).

The chain carries TRBV5-4 and TRBJ2-7; 8 bases are a match to TRBD1. The CDR3 runs 15 residues. Germline trimming cut 4 bases from V and 5 bases from J; bases unmatched to any gene: 11. Germline CDR1 is SGHNT and CDR2 is YYREEE (reference sequence). The chain's CDR3 is CASSRQGQGEHEQYF. CDR3 DNA: TGTGCCAGCAGCCGACAGGGGCAGGGGGAGCACGAGCAGTACTTC.

CDR3 residues: CASSRAGTESYEQYF. For the CDR3, the DNA is TGTGCCAGCAGCCGAGCCGGGACAGAATCCTACGAGCAGTACTTC. This chain links TRBV6-5 with TRBJ2-7; 7 nucleotides align to TRBD1. The V segment lost 6 bases and the J segment 1 base; nucleotides outside the gene matches: 9. Germline-derived CDR1 and CDR2 are MNHEY and SVGAGI. This CDR3 spans 15 amino acids.

The V gene is TRBV2, the J gene TRBJ1-3; no clear D gene. V dropped 5 bases and J dropped 2 bases, with 13 bases sitting between them. Germline V gene sequence: CDR1 SNHLY, CDR2 FYNNEI. This CDR3 is built from 15 residues. The CDR3 loop is CASSQTRETGNTIYF. Written as DNA, the CDR3 is TGTGCCAGCAGTCAAACCCGGGAAACTGGAAACACCATATATTTT.

CDR3 nucleotide sequence: TGTGCCAGCAGCCCCGAAACGACAGGATGGAACTATGGCTACACCTTC. It codes for CASSPETTGWNYGYTF. The V call is TRBV7-2, the J call TRBJ1-2, with TRBD1 as a possible D gene (6 bases). Germline CDR1 is SGHTA and CDR2 is FQGNSA. The CDR3 contains 16 residues. Trimming pared 5 bases from V and 2 bases from J, leaving 18 bases between. Supplemented by reference TRBV7-2 and TRBJ1-2, the full variable domain reads GAGVSQSPSNKVTEKGKDVELRCDPISGHTALYWYRQSLGQGLEFLIYFQGNSAPDKSGLPSDRFSAERTGGSVSTLTIQRTQQEDSAVYLCASSPETTGWNYGYTFGSGTRLTVV.

The chain recombines TRBV28 with TRBJ2-7; D is possibly TRBD1 (6 bases). The CDR3 has 13 amino acids. Germline V gene data show CDR1 as MDHEN and CDR2 as SYDVKM. V lost 2 bases, J lost 6 bases, and 11 bases lay in between. Here the CDR3 reads CASSLTGLSEQYF. In DNA, the CDR3 is TGTGCCAGCAGTTTAACAGGGCTAAGCGAGCAGTACTTC. Complete variable domain (other parts from reference TRBV28 and TRBJ2-7): DVKVTQSSRYLVKRTGEKVFLECVQDMDHENMFWYRQDPGLGLRLIYFSYDVKMKEKGDIPEGYSVSREKKERFSLILESASTNQTSMYLCASSLTGLSEQYFGPGTRLTVT.

The chain joins TRBV28 to TRBJ2-1; D may be TRBD1 (6 bases). The CDR3 length is 12 residues. The germline gives CDR1 MDHEN, CDR2 SYDVKM. V was pared by 5 bases and J by 8 bases, with 10 bases between. The CDR3 here is CASSPGQYEQFF. The DNA for the CDR3 is TGTGCCAGCAGTCCTGGACAGTATGAGCAGTTCTTC. The whole variable domain, remainder taken from reference TRBV28 and TRBJ2-1, is DVKVTQSSRYLVKRTGEKVFLECVQDMDHENMFWYRQDPGLGLRLIYFSYDVKMKEKGDIPEGYSVSREKKERFSLILESASTNQTSMYLCASSPGQYEQFFGPGTRLTVL.

V gene TRBV6-4 combines with J gene TRBJ2-7; 9 positions match TRBD2. The V gene's germline CDR1 is MRHNA and CDR2 SNTAGT. V shed 7 bases and J 3 bases; nucleotides not matched to a gene: 1. The CDR3 extends over 12 amino acids. CDR3 in amino acids: CASTSGVYEQYF. Here the CDR3 DNA reads TGTGCCAGCACTAGCGGGGTCTACGAGCAGTACTTC.

The chain links TRBV7-2 to TRBJ2-1, with D possibly TRBD1 on 8 matching bases. Germline loops: CDR1 SGHTA, CDR2 FQGNSA. Trimming cost V 7 bases and J 7 bases, with 23 bases left between them. This CDR3 is built from 16 residues. In nucleotides, the CDR3 is TGTGCCAGCACCCAGGGGGCTAGGGGCGGGGGAAATGAGCAGTTCTTC. Translating it yields CASTQGARGGGNEQFF.

The chain combines TRBV29-1 with TRBJ1-2; possibly TRBD1 for D (5 bases). Germline CDR1 and CDR2: SQVTM and ANQGSEA. The CDR3 is 12 amino acids. The V and J ends lost 3 bases and 5 bases respectively, with 10 bases between them. The CDR3 nucleotides are TGCAGCGTTGAGGACGGGGGGTATGGCTACACCTTC. Encoded protein: CSVEDGGYGYTF.

This clone was seen a single time. A far larger clone differs by one base, so this is likely a read error. The V call is TRBV2, the J call TRBJ2-7; D is unresolved. This CDR3 contains 11 residues. V dropped 5 bases and J dropped 2 bases, with 4 bases sitting between them. Germline CDR1 is SNHLY and CDR2 is FYNNEI. CDR3 in amino acids: CASSPAYEQYF. The CDR3 DNA follows: TGTGCCAGCAGTCCTGCCTACGAGCAGTACTTC.

The gene calls are TRBV28 and TRBJ2-7, with D perhaps matching TRBD1 (6 bases). V lost 8 bases and J lost 2, with 10 bases in between. From germline, CDR1 is MDHEN and CDR2 SYDVKM. The CDR3 spans 12 residues. CDR3 region: CASQGGTYEQYF. The CDR3 DNA reads TGTGCCAGCCAAGGGGGTACCTACGAGCAGTACTTC.

This clone is categorized as medium-sized. The chain links TRBV6-4 to TRBJ2-3, with a possible D match to TRBD1 (5 bases). Germline V gives CDR1 MRHNA, CDR2 SNTAGT. CDR3 length: 15 amino acids. The germline V and J ends were trimmed by 5 bases and 6 bases, with 18 bases remaining between them. In DNA form, the CDR3 reads TGTGCCAGCAGTCACAGGTCTGGTGCTGTGGATACGCAGTATTTT. Its translation is CASSHRSGAVDTQYF.

This clone was counted a single time. The chain carries TRBV5-1 and TRBJ2-3; tentative D call: TRBD1 (6 bases). The CDR3 has 16 residues. Germline assignment: CDR1 SGHRS and CDR2 YFSETQ. Trimming took 0 bases from V and 0 from J, leaving 11 bases between them. CDR3 residues: CASSLVGGWSTDTQYF. The CDR3 DNA sequence: TGCGCCAGCAGCTTGGTTGGGGGCTGGAGCACAGATACGCAGTATTTT.

The chain combines TRBV28 with TRBJ1-1, with TRBD1 matching 11 bases. This CDR3 spans 15 amino acids. Germline V gives CDR1 MDHEN, CDR2 SYDVKM. The junction had 4 bases not matched to a gene; V was cut back by 2 bases and J by 5 bases. The CDR3 here is CASSLGGQGGTEAFF. The DNA for the CDR3 is TGTGCCAGCAGTTTAGGGGGACAGGGGGGTACTGAAGCTTTCTTT.